A single sample is the source of the 7 T cell receptor beta chains below, sequenced in a study of long-term antiretroviral therapy in people with HIV. The libraries were made with immunoSEQ v3.0 at survey level. Using immunoSEQ multiplex PCR, the repertoire was profiled, and TCRdb retains in-frame clones only, with some absent. This sample has more than 20,000 clones, with 83% found just once. Sequencing was performed on unsorted PBMCs, taken 3 years after starting antiretroviral therapy. Receptors were obtained from a man between 18 and 35 years old with HIV.

This clone turned up a few times. The chain employs TRBV4-1 and TRBJ2-2; 7 bases line up with TRBD1. Trimming removed 6 bases from V and 3 bases from J; junction bases left unmatched: 7. CDR3 length: 15 residues. CDR1 is MGHRA and CDR2 is YSYEKL in the germline V gene. The CDR3 DNA follows: TGCGCCAGCAGGGACCAGGGGGAAGACACCGGGGAGCTGTTTTTT. It codes for CASRDQGEDTGELFF.

The V and J genes are TRBV6-1 and TRBJ2-7, with D possibly TRBD2 on 6 matching bases. Germline V gene lookup returns CDR1 MNHNS and CDR2 SASEGT. The CDR3 extends over 14 amino acids. With 2 bases removed from V and 6 bases from J, the gap between germline ends came to 14 bases. The CDR3 nucleotides are TGTGCCAGCAGTGAAACCCCGGAGGGTGCCGAGCAGTACTTC. Translation gives CASSETPEGAEQYF.

The chain joins TRBV7-9 to TRBJ1-6; D is perhaps TRBD1 (6 bases). The germline V gene has CDR1 SEHNR and CDR2 FQNEAQ (reference sequence). The CDR3 consists of 12 residues. Trimming took off 9 bases at V and 9 bases at J, with 12 bases between the two ends. The CDR3 region is CASRRTVSPLHF. CDR3 in DNA: TGTGCCAGTCGGAGGACAGTTTCACCCCTCCACTTT.

The chain uses TRBV11-2 and TRBJ2-7, with D perhaps TRBD1 (7 bases). V dropped 1 base and J dropped 4 bases, with 11 bases sitting between them. CDR1 and CDR2 from the germline V gene are SGHAT and FQNNGV. CDR3 length: 14 residues. CDR3 DNA: TGTGCCAGCAGCTTAGCAGGGGGGAGTTACGAGCAGTACGTC. It specifies CASSLAGGSYEQYV.

The chain carries TRBV11-2 and TRBJ1-3; D is possibly TRBD1 (5 bases). V was shortened by 4 bases and J by 0 bases, with 10 bases between the two germline ends. Germline values: CDR1 SGHAT, CDR2 FQNNGV. The CDR3 length is 15 residues. The CDR3 coding sequence is TGTGCCAGCAGCTCCCAGGGTGGCTCTGGAAACACCATATATTTT. This sequence encodes CASSSQGGSGNTIYF.

This clone is a singleton in its sample. V is TRBV5-5 and J is TRBJ2-3; 8 nucleotides line up with TRBD1. V was pared by 4 bases and J by 1 base, with 8 bases of the junction left unmatched. This CDR3 comprises 16 residues. CDR1 and CDR2 from the germline V gene are SGHKS and YYEKEE (reference sequence). CDR3 protein: CASSIDLGQGTDTQYF. CDR3 DNA sequence: TGTGCCAGCAGCATCGACTTGGGACAGGGCACAGATACGCAGTATTTT.

The chain joins TRBV6-1 to TRBJ1-4; no clear D. The CDR3 consists of 13 residues. Germline V lookup: CDR1 MNHNS, CDR2 SASEGT. Trimming pared 5 bases from V and 4 bases from J, leaving 8 bases between. The CDR3 spells CASSLNVNEKLFF. The CDR3, as DNA: TGTGCCAGCAGTCTAAACGTTAATGAAAAACTGTTTTTT.